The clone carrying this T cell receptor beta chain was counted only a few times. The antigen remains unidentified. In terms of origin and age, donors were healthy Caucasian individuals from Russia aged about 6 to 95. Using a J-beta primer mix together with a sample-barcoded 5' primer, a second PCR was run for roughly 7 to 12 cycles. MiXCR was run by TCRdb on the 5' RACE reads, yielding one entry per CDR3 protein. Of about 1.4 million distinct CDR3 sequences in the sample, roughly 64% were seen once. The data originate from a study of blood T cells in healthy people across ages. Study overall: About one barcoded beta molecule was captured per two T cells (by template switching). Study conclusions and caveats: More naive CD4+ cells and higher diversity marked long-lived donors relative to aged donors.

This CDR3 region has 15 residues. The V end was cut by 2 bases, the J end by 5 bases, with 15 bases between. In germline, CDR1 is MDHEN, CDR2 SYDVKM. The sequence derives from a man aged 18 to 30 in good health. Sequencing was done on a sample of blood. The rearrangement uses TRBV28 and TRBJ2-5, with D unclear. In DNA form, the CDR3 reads TGTGCCAGCAGTTTAATCGGACCTGATAGCGAGACCCAGTACTTC. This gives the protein CASSLIGPDSETQYF.